This TCR beta chain was documented in a study of blood T cell repertoires in COVID-19. For the study at large: The samples span acute and convalescent COVID-19 from the United States, Italy and Spain. Nucleic acid was either cDNA or gDNA, and it came from T cells, B-cell-depleted T cells, or PBMCs.

Study processing details: Nucleated cell counts were estimated from reference gene primer amplification. Profiling relied on immunoSEQ multiplex PCR, and the TCRdb table lists in-frame clones only, not all of them. That table furnishes V, J and clone size, whereas the DNA furnished D and trimming. This sample has about 270,000 clones, with roughly nine tenths found just once. Germline loops: CDR1 SGHAT, CDR2 FQNNGV. Trimming stripped 1 base from V and 4 bases from J, with 18 bases between. CDR3 length: 17 amino acids. This receptor was identified in a woman younger than 35 who had recovered from COVID-19. The J gene is TRBJ2-3, the V gene TRBV11-2; D might be TRBD2 (5 bases). What was sequenced was PBMCs or T cells enriched from blood (not recorded which). The CDR3 DNA is TGTGCCAGCAGCTTAGGCCCCCCGGAGGCCTGGGCAGATACGCAGTATTTT. Amino acids: CASSLGPPEAWADTQYF.